One and the same sample provided the 24 T cell receptor beta chains below, sequenced in a study of blood T cell repertoires in COVID-19. Only in-frame clones appear in the TCRdb table, and some are missing; sequencing was by immunoSEQ multiplex PCR. Of about 110,000 clones in the sample, around 74% are singletons; the top ten hold 7.6%. The sample taken for sequencing was peripheral blood. These receptor sequences come from a woman aged 55 to 70 with acute or convalescent COVID-19.

The chain's CDR3 is CASSVASWAGGTDTQYF. In DNA form, the CDR3 reads TGTGCCAGCAGCGTAGCCTCCTGGGCGGGGGGCACAGATACGCAGTATTTT. The chain recombines TRBV9 with TRBJ2-3, with TRBD2 identical over 7 bases. The V segment lost 0 bases and the J segment 1 base; nucleotides outside the gene matches: 8. Germline V lookup: CDR1 SGDLS, CDR2 YYNGEE. This CDR3 comprises 17 residues.

The chain carries TRBV9 and TRBJ1-2; TRBD1 is a possible D gene (5 bases). The CDR3 has 13 amino acids. V lost 6 bases and J 8 bases, leaving 17 bases between the germline ends. Germline CDR1 is SGDLS and CDR2 is YYNGEE. In DNA form, the CDR3 reads TGTGCCAGCACGGGAGGGGTCCATGGCGGCTACACCTTC. Its protein is CASTGGVHGGYTF.

This clone occurred a few times. The chain employs TRBV5-4 and TRBJ1-5; TRBD1 matches 7 bases. The ends lost 4 bases at V and 0 bases at J; junction bases unmatched: 16. The germline CDR1 and CDR2 sequences are SGHNT and YYREEE (reference sequence). CDR3 length equals 19 residues. CDR3 sequence: CASSMAGQRGLRSNQPQHF. The CDR3 DNA is TGTGCCAGCAGCATGGCGGGACAGAGGGGGCTACGTAGCAATCAGCCCCAGCATTTT.

The V call is TRBV4-2, the J call TRBJ1-1; 9 bases are shared with TRBD1. V trimming: 3 bases; J trimming: 11 bases; junction bases outside the gene matches: 16. This CDR3 has 16 amino acids. The germline CDR1 and CDR2 sequences are LGHNA and YNFKEQ. DNA for the CDR3: TGTGCCAGCAGCCAGGATCCGACCCTGGGACAGGGAGACGCTTTCTTT. It yields the protein CASSQDPTLGQGDAFF.

J is TRBJ1-1 and V is TRBV7-3; TRBD1 matches at 9 bases. In germline, CDR1 is SGHTA, CDR2 FQGTGA. V gave up 4 bases and J gave up 5 bases; unmatched junction bases: 5. The CDR3 spans 14 residues. Here the CDR3 DNA reads TGTGCCAGCAGCTCCCAACAGGGGGCAACTGAAGCTTTCTTT. Its translation: CASSSQQGATEAFF. The full variable domain, its missing parts supplied by reference TRBV7-3 and TRBJ1-1, is GAGVSQTPSNKVTEKGKYVELRCDPISGHTALYWYRQSLGQGPEFLIYFQGTGAADDSGLPNDRFFAVRPEGSVSTLKIQRTERGDSAVYLCASSSQQGATEAFFGQGTRLTVV.

The V and J genes are TRBV7-9 and TRBJ1-4; 8 positions agree with TRBD1. Per the germline V gene, CDR1 is SEHNR and CDR2 is FQNEAQ (reference sequence). The CDR3 consists of 14 residues. Trimming cost V 3 bases and J 12 bases; bases outside gene matches: 9. DNA of the CDR3: TGTGCCAGCAGCTTCATACCAGGGGGCGGCGAACTGTTTTTT. Encoded protein: CASSFIPGGGELFF. The full variable domain, in which reference TRBV7-9 and TRBJ1-4 provide the parts outside the CDR3, is DTGVSQNPRHKITKRGQNVTFRCDPISEHNRLYWYRQTLGQGPEFLTYFQNEAQLEKSRLLSDRFSAERPKGSFSTLEIQRTEQGDSAMYLCASSFIPGGGELFFGSGTQLSVL.

This chain connects TRBV7-9 to TRBJ2-5; 11 bases align to TRBD2. In germline, CDR1 is SEHNR, CDR2 FQNEAQ (reference sequence). The CDR3 is 15 residues long. Trimming took 2 bases from V and 1 from J; bases not matched to a gene: 0. CDR3 loop: CASSLLAGGQETQYF. In DNA form, the CDR3 reads TGTGCCAGCAGCTTACTAGCGGGGGGCCAAGAGACCCAGTACTTC.

The chain is built from TRBV27 and TRBJ1-2; D possibly corresponds to TRBD1 (5 bases). V lost 6 bases and J lost 8, with 19 bases in between. This CDR3 contains 14 residues. In germline, CDR1 is MNHEY, CDR2 SMNVEV (reference sequence). The CDR3 spells CASSPNGAGRGYTF. The CDR3 bases are TGTGCCAGCAGCCCGAATGGGGCAGGACGCGGCTACACCTTC.

This sequence joins TRBV5-1 and TRBJ2-2; 9 bases line up with TRBD1. Trimming removed 4 bases from V and 6 bases from J; junction bases left unmatched: 4. The length of the CDR3 is 14 residues. Germline values: CDR1 SGHRS, CDR2 YFSETQ. The CDR3 loop reads CASSGTGWAGELFF. CDR3 nucleotide sequence: TGCGCCAGCAGCGGGACAGGGTGGGCCGGGGAGCTGTTTTTT.

This clone was counted a few times. The chain recombines TRBV2 with TRBJ1-5; TRBD1 agrees at 7 bases. CDR1 SNHLY and CDR2 FYNNEI come from the germline V gene. J gave up 6 bases and V 6 bases, and 11 bases lay outside the gene matches. The CDR3 is 15 residues long. The CDR3 bases are TGTGCCAGCAGCCCGACAGGGAACTACGGTCAGCCCCAGCATTTT. It encodes CASSPTGNYGQPQHF.

In this sample, this clone turned up a few times. This chain uses TRBV24-1 with TRBJ2-5; D unresolved. Germline CDR1 and CDR2: KGHDR and SFDVKD. This CDR3 region has 14 residues. V lost 1 base to trimming and J lost 1 base, with 6 bases between them. CDR3 nucleotides: TGTGCCACCAGTGATTTTTCAGGCCAAGAGACCCAGTACTTC. Amino acid sequence: CATSDFSGQETQYF.

This clone was seen a few times. Other DNA variants within this sample encode the same CDR3. V gene TRBV10-3 combines with J gene TRBJ2-3, with a weak D call TRBD1 (6 bases). The CDR3 runs 12 residues. Trimming took 9 bases from V and 1 from J, leaving 8 bases between them. CDR1 and CDR2 (germline): ENHRY, SYGVKD. CDR3 protein: CAIAGGTDTQYF. DNA of the CDR3: TGTGCCATTGCAGGGGGCACAGATACGCAGTATTTT.

A remark on this clone: One junction end disagrees with the germline gene, perhaps due to a read error. The chain has TRBV5-4 and TRBJ1-1; D is ambiguous. This CDR3 spans 18 amino acids. CDR1 is SGHNT and CDR2 is YYREEE in the germline V gene (reference sequence). The CDR3 sequence is CASSLFSVFGSLNPEAFF. The DNA for the CDR3 is TGTGCCAGCAGCTTGTTCAGCGTATTCGGCAGCCTGAACCCTGAAGCTTTCTTT. The whole variable domain, filled in from reference TRBV5-4 and TRBJ1-1, reads ETGVTQSPTHLIKTRGQQVTLRCSSQSGHNTVSWYQQALGQGPQFIFQYYREEENGRGNFPPRFSGLQFPNYSSELNVNALELDDSALYLCASSLFSVFGSLNPEAFFGQGTRLTVV.

J is TRBJ2-7 and V is TRBV2; D is perhaps TRBD1 (6 bases). V was trimmed by 4 bases and J by 3 bases, leaving 10 bases between them. This CDR3 region has 13 residues. Germline lookup yields CDR1 SNHLY and CDR2 FYNNEI. The CDR3 spells CASSAGQSYEQYF. In nucleotides, the CDR3 is TGTGCCAGCAGTGCAGGACAGAGCTACGAGCAGTACTTC.

The chain employs TRBV4-2 and TRBJ2-1, with TRBD2 matching 9 bases. V was clipped by 0 bases and J by 3 bases; unmatched bases: 9. Per the germline V gene, CDR1 is LGHNA and CDR2 is YNFKEQ. CDR3 size: 18 residues. In DNA, the CDR3 is TGTGCCAGCAGCCAAGAGCCCAGCGGGGGGCAATACTACAATGAGCAGTTCTTC. This translates into CASSQEPSGGQYYNEQFF.

This chain links TRBV30 with TRBJ1-2, with D tentatively TRBD1 (5 bases). With 0 bases removed from V and 11 bases from J, the gap between germline ends came to 10 bases. From germline, CDR1 is GTSNPN and CDR2 SVGIG (reference sequence). CDR3 length: 11 amino acids. The CDR3 nucleotides read TGTGCCTGGAGTGTAGCAGGGCGGTACACCTTC. Its protein is CAWSVAGRYTF.

This chain links TRBV20-1 with TRBJ1-5; D is undetermined. CDR1 and CDR2 from the germline V gene are DFQATT and SNEGSKA (reference sequence). The germline V and J ends were trimmed by 6 bases and 2 bases, with 5 bases remaining between them. This CDR3 region has 11 residues. CDR3 DNA: TGCAGTGCGTCAGGCAATCAGCCCCAGCATTTT. It yields the protein CSASGNQPQHF.

This chain links TRBV7-3 with TRBJ1-6, with D tentatively TRBD1 (6 bases). The CDR3 is 14 amino acids. CDR1 is SGHTA and CDR2 is FQGTGA in the germline V gene. Between the trimmed V and J ends, which lost 6 bases and 9 bases, there was a span of 15 bases. The CDR3 DNA reads TGTGCCAGCAGTCTTTCTCAGGGGAGTTCACCCCTCCACTTT. It encodes CASSLSQGSSPLHF.

CDR3 nucleotides: TGTGCCAGTAGTAAAGGGACAGGGGTCGGGGCCAACGTCCTGACTTTC. Translating gives CASSKGTGVGANVLTF. J is TRBJ2-6 and V is TRBV19, with TRBD1 identical over 10 bases. CDR1 LNHDA and CDR2 SQIVND come from the germline V gene (reference sequence). CDR3 length equals 16 residues. The V and J ends lost 4 bases and 4 bases, in that order; junction bases with no gene match: 4. Combining the CDR3 with reference TRBV19 and TRBJ2-6 gives the whole variable domain DGGITQSPKYLFRKEGQNVTLSCEQNLNHDAMYWYRQDPGQGLRLIYYSQIVNDFQKGDIAEGYSVSREKKESFPLTVTSAQKNPTAFYLCASSKGTGVGANVLTFGAGSRLTVL.

This clone came up once. The V call is TRBV6-2 or TRBV6-3, the J call TRBJ2-5; TRBD1 matches 9 bases. Germline CDR1 reads MNHEY; CDR2 reads SVGEGT. V was pared by 2 bases and J by 5 bases, with 15 bases of the junction left unmatched. This CDR3 region has 18 residues. The CDR3 is CASSYNSLKGQGRETQYF. Here the CDR3 DNA reads TGTGCCAGCAGTTACAATTCCCTCAAAGGACAGGGGCGGGAGACCCAGTACTTC.

J is TRBJ1-5 and V is TRBV20-1, with D maybe TRBD1 (6 bases). This CDR3 has 13 amino acids. Trimming took off 3 bases at V and 5 bases at J, with 11 bases between the two ends. The germline V gene encodes CDR1 DFQATT and CDR2 SNEGSKA (reference sequence). The CDR3 coding sequence is TGCAGTGCTAGTGAACAGGGTTATCAGCCCCAGCATTTT. Translating it yields CSASEQGYQPQHF.

The rearrangement links TRBV7-9 to TRBJ1-2, with no clear D. Germline V gene sequence: CDR1 SEHNR, CDR2 FQNEAQ (reference sequence). The CDR3 is 13 amino acids. The V gene lost 5 bases and the J gene lost 5 bases, with 12 bases spanning the gap. The CDR3 nucleotides read TGTGCCAGCAGCCGAGTAGAAATGTATGGCTACACCTTC. As protein: CASSRVEMYGYTF.

The chain is built from TRBV11-2 and TRBJ2-7; D is perhaps TRBD1 (5 bases). The length of the CDR3 is 12 residues. The V end was cut by 1 base, the J end by 6 bases, with 7 bases between. Germline V gene lookup returns CDR1 SGHAT and CDR2 FQNNGV. The CDR3 loop is CASSLGGPEQYF. The CDR3 coding sequence is TGTGCCAGCAGCTTAGGGGGCCCCGAGCAGTACTTC.

V and J are TRBV27 and TRBJ1-1; perhaps TRBD1 as D (6 bases). Trimming left V 7 bases short and J 4 bases short, with 16 bases between. Germline CDR1 is MNHEY and CDR2 is SMNVEV (reference sequence). The CDR3 contains 14 residues. As DNA, the CDR3 is TGTGCCAGCACCCTATCAGGGGTGGCCACTGAAGCTTTCTTT. The encoded protein is CASTLSGVATEAFF.